This TCR beta chain was obtained from a study of T cell responses to AZD1222 COVID-19 vaccine. Clones were sequenced by immunoSEQ multiplex PCR, and TCRdb holds only the in-frame ones, with some missing. The table records under 200,000 clones, around nine tenths of them present only once. This CDR3 region has 17 residues. In germline, CDR1 is SGHAT, CDR2 FQNNGV. The trim removed 1 base at V and 3 bases at J, leaving 8 bases unmatched. The clonotype was recovered from an adult in good health. Sequenced material: peripheral blood, taken on day 0 of AZD1222 vaccination. V is TRBV11-2 and J is TRBJ2-2; 7 nucleotides match TRBD1. In nucleotides, the CDR3 is TGTGCCAGCAGCTTAGTGTCGAACAGGGGATACACCGGGGAGCTGTTTTTT. Its protein product is CASSLVSNRGYTGELFF.